This record covers a single T cell receptor (beta chain). The data were taken from a study of T cells in Graves' hyperthyroidism and ophthalmopathy. From RNA transcripts, TCR beta CDR3 regions were amplified. During a first-round RT-PCR of the TCR CDR3, the HTBI primer set was used. TCRdb re-derived calls from the multiplex PCR reads in MiXCR, one entry per CDR3 protein. The sample has about 380,000 distinct CDR3 sequences, approximately 17% seen once. The germline CDR1 and CDR2 sequences are MDHEN and SYDVKM. This CDR3 is 16 amino acids long. J was trimmed by 7 bases and V by 5 bases; bases with no gene match: 9.

The sequence was obtained from a man between 18 and 35 years old with Graves' ophthalmopathy. The rearrangement joins TRBV28 to TRBJ1-5; 12 nucleotides match TRBD1. The sample was blood. The CDR3 region has the DNA TGTGCCAGCAGTCGCCCCGGGACAGGGGGCCGGCAGCCCCAGCATTTT. Residues: CASSRPGTGGRQPQHF.